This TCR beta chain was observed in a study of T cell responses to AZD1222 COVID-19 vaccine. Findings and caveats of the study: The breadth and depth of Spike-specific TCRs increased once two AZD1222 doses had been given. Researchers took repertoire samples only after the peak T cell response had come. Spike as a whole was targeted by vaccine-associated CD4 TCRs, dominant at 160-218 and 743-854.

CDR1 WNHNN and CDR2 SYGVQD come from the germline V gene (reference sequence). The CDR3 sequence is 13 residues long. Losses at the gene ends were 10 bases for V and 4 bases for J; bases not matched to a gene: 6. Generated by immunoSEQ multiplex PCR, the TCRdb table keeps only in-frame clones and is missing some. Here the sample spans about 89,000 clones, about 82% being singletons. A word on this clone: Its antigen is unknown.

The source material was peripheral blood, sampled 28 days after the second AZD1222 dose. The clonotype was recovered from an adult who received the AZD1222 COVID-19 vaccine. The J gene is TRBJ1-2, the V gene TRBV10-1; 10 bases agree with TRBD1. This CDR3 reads CATWDRGVYGYTF. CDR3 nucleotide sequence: TGCGCCACGTGGGACAGGGGTGTCTATGGCTACACCTTC.